This record concerns one T cell receptor beta chain sequence. From germline, CDR1 is SEHNR and CDR2 FQNEAQ (reference sequence). J lost 1 base, V lost 5 bases, and 1 base had no gene match. The CDR3 contains 13 residues. In the authors' workflow: It was from reference gene primer amplification that nucleated cell counts were estimated. Clones were read by immunoSEQ multiplex PCR, and TCRdb kept only the in-frame ones, dropping some. For V, J and clone size, that table is used; D and trimming come from the DNA. The sample includes roughly 200,000 clones, approximately 85% of them seen just once. This sample was taken from a study of blood T cell repertoires in COVID-19. Whole-study context: Samples came from the United States, Italy and Spain, spanning acute and convalescent COVID-19. PBMCs, B-cell-depleted T cells, or T cells were the source of the cDNA or gDNA that made up the material.

Material: peripheral blood. This sequence originates from a woman aged 60 to 75 with acute or convalescent COVID-19. The V gene is TRBV7-9, the J gene TRBJ2-7; 8 nucleotides line up with TRBD1. The CDR3 spells CASSRQGSYEQYV. The CDR3 DNA reads as TGTGCCAGCAGCCGACAGGGGTCCTACGAGCAGTACGTC.